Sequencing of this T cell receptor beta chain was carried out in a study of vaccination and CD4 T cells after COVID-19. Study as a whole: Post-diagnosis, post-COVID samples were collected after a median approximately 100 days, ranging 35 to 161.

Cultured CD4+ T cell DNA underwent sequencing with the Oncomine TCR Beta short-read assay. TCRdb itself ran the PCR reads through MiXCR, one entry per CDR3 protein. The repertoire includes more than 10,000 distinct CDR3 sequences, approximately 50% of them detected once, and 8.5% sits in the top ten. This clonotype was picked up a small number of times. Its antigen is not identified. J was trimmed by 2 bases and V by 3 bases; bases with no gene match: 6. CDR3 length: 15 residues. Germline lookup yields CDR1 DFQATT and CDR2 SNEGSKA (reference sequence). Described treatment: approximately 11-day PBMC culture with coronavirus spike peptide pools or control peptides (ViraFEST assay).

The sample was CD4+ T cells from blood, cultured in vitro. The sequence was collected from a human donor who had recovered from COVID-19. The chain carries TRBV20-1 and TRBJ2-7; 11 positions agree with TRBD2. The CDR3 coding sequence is TGCAGTGCTAGGCCAATAGCGGGAGGGACCTACGAGCAGTACTTC. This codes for CSARPIAGGTYEQYF.